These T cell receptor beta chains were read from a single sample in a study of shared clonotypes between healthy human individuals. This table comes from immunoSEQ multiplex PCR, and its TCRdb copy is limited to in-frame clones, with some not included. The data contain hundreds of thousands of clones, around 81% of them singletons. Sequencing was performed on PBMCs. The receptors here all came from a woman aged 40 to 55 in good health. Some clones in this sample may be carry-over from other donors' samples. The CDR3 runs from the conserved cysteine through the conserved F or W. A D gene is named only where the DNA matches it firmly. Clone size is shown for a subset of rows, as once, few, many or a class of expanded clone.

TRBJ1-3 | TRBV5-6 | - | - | CASSTGSGNTIYF | TGTGCCAGCAGTACAGGGTCCGGAAACACCATATATTTT
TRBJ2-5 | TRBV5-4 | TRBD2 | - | CASRRTSGSGQETQYF | TGTGCCAGCCGGCGGACTAGCGGGAGCGGGCAAGAGACCCAGTACTTC
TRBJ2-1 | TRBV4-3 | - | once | CASSQDTRQGNEQFF | TGCGCCAGCAGCCAAGATACAAGGCAAGGCAATGAGCAGTTCTTC
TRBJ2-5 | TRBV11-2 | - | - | CASSIRTANQETQYF | TGTGCCAGCAGCATCCGGACGGCAAACCAAGAGACCCAGTACTTC
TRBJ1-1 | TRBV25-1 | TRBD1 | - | CASSELRQGGNTEAFF | TGTGCCAGCAGTGAACTCCGACAGGGAGGGAACACTGAAGCTTTCTTT
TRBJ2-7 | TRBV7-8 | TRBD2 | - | CASSLVVAGTYEQYF | TGTGCCAGCAGCTTAGTGGTAGCGGGAACCTACGAGCAGTACTTC
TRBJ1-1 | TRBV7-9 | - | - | CASSSQGNTEAFF | TGTGCCAGCAGCTCGCAGGGAAACACTGAAGCTTTCTTT
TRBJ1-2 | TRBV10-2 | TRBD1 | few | CASSDRATDRDF | TGCGCCAGCAGTGATCGGGCCACGGACAGGGACTTC
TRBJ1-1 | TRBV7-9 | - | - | CASSSVGTEAFF | TGTGCCAGCAGTTCCGTTGGCACTGAAGCTTTCTTT
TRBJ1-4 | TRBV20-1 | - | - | CSAGANEKLFF | TGCAGTGCAGGGGCTAATGAAAAACTGTTTTTT
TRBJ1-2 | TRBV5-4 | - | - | CASSFGWGGYGYTF | TGTGCCAGCAGCTTTGGATGGGGCGGCTATGGCTACACCTTC
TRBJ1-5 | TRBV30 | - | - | CAWSVTVSNQPQHF | TGTGCCTGGAGTGTAACAGTTAGCAATCAGCCCCAGCATTTT
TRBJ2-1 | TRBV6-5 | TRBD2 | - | CASSSGLVDNEQFF | TGTGCCAGCAGCTCCGGACTAGTTGACAATGAGCAGTTCTTC
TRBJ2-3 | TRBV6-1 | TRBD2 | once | CASMTTSGRIDTQYF | TGTGCCAGCATGACGACTAGCGGGAGAATAGATACGCAGTATTTT
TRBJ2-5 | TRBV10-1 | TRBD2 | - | CASSEPLAGTEETQYF | TGCGCCAGCAGTGAGCCCCTAGCGGGAACGGAAGAGACCCAGTACTTC
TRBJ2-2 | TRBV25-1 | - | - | CASSEWATAGELFF | TGTGCCAGCAGTGAATGGGCCACGGCCGGGGAGCTGTTTTTT
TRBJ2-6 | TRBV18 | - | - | CASSPESGANVLTF | TGTGCCAGCTCACCAGAATCCGGGGCCAACGTCCTGACTTTC
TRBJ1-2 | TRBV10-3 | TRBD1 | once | CAISEGQGAGYTF | TGTGCCATCAGTGAGGGACAGGGGGCGGGCTACACCTTC
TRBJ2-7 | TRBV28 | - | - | CASSLFLGTSGEQYF | TGTGCCAGCAGTTTATTCCTCGGGACCTCCGGCGAGCAGTACTTC